This T cell receptor beta chain is from a study of identical twins. This CDR3 spans 11 amino acids. Germline CDR1 and CDR2: SGHTS and YDEGEE. The germline V and J ends were trimmed by 2 bases and 3 bases, with 0 bases remaining between them. The sample holds a few counts of this clonotype. The antigen remains unidentified. It was template switching that added a universal primer site, and there were unique molecular identifiers on the cDNA. TCRdb redid the calling of the 5' RACE reads with MiXCR, one entry per CDR3 protein. In the table there are over 200,000 distinct CDR3 sequences, less than 9.5% of which are singletons. Study-wide points: In drawing conclusions, the study used cross-sectional statistical analysis and did not follow the same donors.

The sequence was obtained from a young woman in good health. The chain joins TRBV5-8 to TRBJ1-5, with D unresolved. Source material: memory (CD45RO+) T cells sorted from blood. The CDR3 region is CASSFNQPQHF. Written as DNA, the CDR3 is TGTGCCAGCAGCTTCAATCAGCCCCAGCATTTT.